This entry is about one T cell receptor beta chain. This sample was included in a study of shared clonotypes between healthy human individuals. Deletions cut 2 bases from V and 2 bases from J, with 9 bases between. Per germline, CDR1 SGHVS and CDR2 FNYEAQ. This CDR3 region has 14 residues. CD8 cells regarded as naive lacked CD45RO, were positively chosen for CCR7, and omitted terminally differentiated effector memory CD45RA+ cells. At the deep level, the assay was run. Some 28,000 T cell genomes (approximately 180 ng DNA) went into each sorted-subset replicate. Generated by immunoSEQ multiplex PCR, the TCRdb table keeps only in-frame clones and is missing some. The sample holds approximately 590,000 clones, just under 97% seen once.

The TCR comes from a woman between 25 and 40 years old in good health. The sequenced material came from naive CD8+ T cells sorted from blood. This chain connects TRBV7-6 to TRBJ2-5; a possible D gene is TRBD2 (6 bases). The CDR3 is CASSLFGGQETQYF. CDR3 in DNA: TGTGCCAGCAGCTTATTCGGGGGACAAGAGACCCAGTACTTC.